These 16 T cell receptor beta chains came from one sample sequenced in a study of shared clonotypes between healthy human individuals. Using immunoSEQ multiplex PCR, the repertoire was profiled, and TCRdb retains in-frame clones only, with some absent. The sample lists about 1.5 million clones; approximately 98% were seen once. Sequenced material: naive CD4+ T cells sorted from blood. Stated subset: CD45RA+ positively selected. These receptors all stem from a man aged 25 to 40 in good health.

The chain carries TRBV5-1 and TRBJ2-1, with 7 bases lining up with TRBD1. The junction had 4 bases not matched to a gene; V was cut back by 1 base and J by 6 bases. Germline V gene data show CDR1 as SGHRS and CDR2 as YFSETQ. This CDR3 has 14 amino acids. The CDR3 spells CASSLLNRGNEQFF. The CDR3 DNA follows: TGCGCCAGCAGCTTGCTAAACAGGGGCAATGAGCAGTTCTTC.

Comments on this clone: This CDR3 is also generated by other DNA sequences in the sample. This chain links TRBV18 with TRBJ2-3; no clear D gene. In germline, CDR1 is KGHSH, CDR2 LQKENI. The CDR3 length is 13 residues. With 3 bases removed from V and 0 bases from J, the gap between germline ends came to 4 bases. The chain's CDR3 is CASSPPSTDTQYF. CDR3 DNA sequence: TGTGCCAGCTCACCCCCCAGCACAGATACGCAGTATTTT.

This rearrangement joins TRBV21-1 to TRBJ2-7; TRBD1 is the table's D call and was not checked against the DNA. TRBV21-1 is termed a pseudogene. The CDR3 has 13 amino acids. The CDR3 DNA reads as TGTGCCAGCAGAGGGGTCCACCCCTACGAGCAGTACTTC. This sequence encodes CASRGVHPYEQYF.

The chain uses TRBV6-5 and TRBJ1-1; no firm D call. This CDR3 is 13 amino acids long. V was trimmed by 6 bases and J by 4 bases, leaving 12 bases between them. Germline-derived CDR1 and CDR2 are MNHEY and SVGAGI. DNA of the CDR3: TGTGCCAGCAGAGTCGTCGGGGTCACTGAAGCTTTCTTT. Protein product: CASRVVGVTEAFF.

J is TRBJ2-1 and V is TRBV29-1; 8 nucleotides match TRBD2. The germline V gene has CDR1 SQVTM and CDR2 ANQGSEA. V was pared by 4 bases and J by 15 bases, with 5 bases of the junction left unmatched. This CDR3 comprises 10 residues. CDR3 protein: CSVVIAGTFF. CDR3 coding DNA: TGCAGCGTTGTAATAGCGGGAACGTTCTTC.

The chain employs TRBV5-1 and TRBJ1-5; maybe TRBD1 (6 bases). V gave up 4 bases and J gave up 3 bases, with 14 bases separating them. Per the germline V gene, CDR1 is SGHRS and CDR2 is YFSETQ. This CDR3 has 15 amino acids. The CDR3: CASSPGAGANQPQHF. The CDR3 DNA reads TGCGCCAGCAGCCCGGGGGCAGGGGCCAATCAGCCCCAGCATTTT. The full variable domain, completed using reference TRBV5-1 and TRBJ1-5, is KAGVTQTPRYLIKTRGQQVTLSCSPISGHRSVSWYQQTPGQGLQFLFEYFSETQRNKGNFPGRFSGRQFSNSRSEMNVSTLELGDSALYLCASSPGAGANQPQHFGDGTRLSIL.

The genes are TRBV5-1 and TRBJ2-3; 7 nucleotides line up with TRBD1. The CDR3 covers 17 residues. Germline CDR1 and CDR2: SGHRS and YFSETQ. Trimming removed 0 bases from V and 2 bases from J; junction bases left unmatched: 9. The DNA of the CDR3 is TGCGCCAGCAGCTTGGCCCGGGACAGATTCTCCACAGATACGCAGTATTTT. Translation gives CASSLARDRFSTDTQYF.

The chain links TRBV18 to TRBJ2-3; D remains ambiguous. This CDR3 spans 13 amino acids. Germline CDR1 and CDR2: KGHSH and LQKENI. V was pared by 3 bases and J by 6 bases, with 10 bases between. CDR3 amino acids: CASSPNRADTQYF. In DNA form, the CDR3 reads TGTGCCAGCTCACCCAATCGTGCGGATACGCAGTATTTT.

The chain employs TRBV18 and TRBJ2-6; D call uncertain. The CDR3 is made up of 18 amino acids. Looked up from germline, CDR1 is KGHSH and CDR2 is LQKENI. Trimming shortened V by 1 base and J by 0 bases, and 13 bases separated the two germline ends. CDR3 bases: TGTGCCAGCTCACCACGGGGTTGGGCCCGCTCTGGGGCCAACGTCCTGACTTTC. Its protein product is CASSPRGWARSGANVLTF.

The chain has TRBV6-5 and TRBJ1-1; the match to TRBD1 covers 7 bases. This CDR3 comprises 15 residues. V trimming: 3 bases; J trimming: 6 bases; junction bases outside the gene matches: 10. Per germline, CDR1 MNHEY and CDR2 SVGAGI. In DNA, the CDR3 is TGTGCCAGCAGTTATTTTAACAGGGGAGCTTCTGAAGCTTTCTTT. This codes for CASSYFNRGASEAFF.

This clone was detected only once. The chain links TRBV7-3 to TRBJ2-3; D may match TRBD1 or TRBD2 (5 bases each). This CDR3 comprises 14 residues. Trimming shortened V by 5 bases and J by 0 bases, and 9 bases separated the two germline ends. CDR1 is SGHTA and CDR2 is FQGTGA in the germline V gene. The CDR3 coding sequence is TGTGCCAGCAGCGACGGGGCTAGCACAGATACGCAGTATTTT. It is translated as CASSDGASTDTQYF.

The V and J genes are TRBV5-6 and TRBJ1-1, with D uncertain. V was clipped by 5 bases and J by 7 bases, with 15 bases between them. Per germline, CDR1 SGHDT and CDR2 YYEEEE. The CDR3 totals 13 residues. In DNA form, the CDR3 reads TGTGCCAGCAGTCCCGGGCGTCGGGGTGAAGCTTTCTTT. Residues: CASSPGRRGEAFF.

CDR3: CASSLRGGEGYTF. In DNA, the CDR3 is TGTGCCAGCAGCTTACGTGGAGGGGAGGGCTACACCTTC. The rearrangement uses TRBV5-4 and TRBJ1-2; perhaps TRBD1 as D (5 bases). Looked up from germline, CDR1 is SGHNT and CDR2 is YYREEE (reference sequence). The CDR3 has 13 amino acids. Trimming left V 2 bases short and J 8 bases short, with 13 bases between.

This chain links TRBV23-1 with TRBJ2-5, with D unclear. TRBV23-1 is marked as an open reading frame, function uncertain. Trimming stripped 4 bases from V and 0 bases from J, with 12 bases between. The CDR3 spans 15 residues. CDR3 nucleotides: TGCGCCAGCAGTCTCCCAGAGCAGTACCAAGAGACCCAGTACTTC. Protein: CASSLPEQYQETQYF.

The chain couples TRBV27 to TRBJ1-2; 7 nucleotides agree with TRBD1. The trim removed 5 bases at V and 2 bases at J, leaving 8 bases unmatched. Germline CDR1 and CDR2: MNHEY and SMNVEV (reference sequence). The CDR3 is made up of 15 amino acids. The CDR3 DNA is TGTGCCAGCAGTATTGGGACAGCGGGGAACTATGGCTACACCTTC. This codes for CASSIGTAGNYGYTF.

The chain uses TRBV11-2 and TRBJ2-3; D possibly corresponds to TRBD2 (5 bases). CDR1 SGHAT and CDR2 FQNNGV come from the germline V gene. Trimming stripped 0 bases from V and 8 bases from J, with 15 bases between. The CDR3 contains 15 residues. The CDR3 nucleotides read TGTGCCAGCAGCTTAGATCGAACTAGTGGTAGTACGCAGTATTTT. Its translation is CASSLDRTSGSTQYF.